This TCR beta chain appears in the sequencing data of a study of T cell changes during pregnancy in multiple sclerosis. Repertoires were generated with immunoSEQ multiplex PCR, while TCRdb's copy carries only in-frame clones and drops some. The data hold approximately 48,000 clones, with approximately 94% observed a single time. Germline V gives CDR1 KGHSH, CDR2 LQKENI. There are 15 residues in the CDR3. Trimming left V 5 bases short and J 5 bases short, with 13 bases between. V and J are TRBV18 and TRBJ1-6, with D possibly TRBD1 on 5 matching bases. The sequencing here drew on CD4+ T cells from peripheral blood mononuclear cells, taken in the second trimester of pregnancy. This receptor was obtained from a female donor with multiple sclerosis, enrolled in a pregnancy study. The CDR3 bases are TGTGCCAGCTCATTGGGACTGACTGATAATTCACCCCTCCACTTT. As protein: CASSLGLTDNSPLHF.